This is a list of T cell receptor beta chains from one sample in a study of healthy donors' naive CD4 and CD8 T cells. TCRdb processed the reads anew with MiXCR; each CDR3 protein has one entry. Among 150,000 to 200,000 distinct CDR3 sequences listed, about 76% were seen once. The sample comprised naive CD4+ and CD8+ T cells sorted from blood, pooled from several donors. The receptors were gathered from a pool of human donors in good health; the sample pools cells from several healthy donors. Both conserved end residues are part of each CDR3. The order of the fields is D gene, V gene, J gene, clone size, CDR3 DNA, CDR3 protein. A D gene is named only where the DNA matches it firmly. The size of a clone is reported for some rows only, either as once, few or many, or as a class for expanded clones.

>-|TRBV30|TRBJ2-1|-
TGTGCCTGGAGTGTACCAGAACAGGCTCCCTTCAATGAGCAGTTCTTC
CAWSVPEQAPFNEQFF
>-|TRBV30|TRBJ2-3|-
TGTGCCTGGAGCTCCGAGACAGGGAGGGCCCTCACAGATACGCAGTATTTT
CAWSSETGRALTDTQYF
>TRBD1|TRBV5-1|TRBJ2-3|-
TGCGCCAGCAGTACGGGACAGGACACAGATACGCAGTATTTT
CASSTGQDTDTQYF
>-|TRBV20-1|TRBJ2-3|-
TGCAGTGCTAGAGATCTAAGGGGGTACACAGATACGCAGTATTTT
CSARDLRGYTDTQYF
>-|TRBV7-2|TRBJ1-5|few
TGTGCCAGCAGCTTAGAATATCAGCCCCAGCATTTT
CASSLEYQPQHF
>TRBD1|TRBV6-1|TRBJ1-5|-
TGTGCCAGCAGTTACTCGGGGGACAGGTATAGCAATCAGCCCCAGCATTTT
CASSYSGDRYSNQPQHF
>-|TRBV21-1|TRBJ1-2|-
TGTGCCAGCAACCATACAGATTACCTCTATGGCTACACCTTC
CASNHTDYLYGYTF
>-|TRBV29-1|TRBJ1-2|few
TGCAGCGTTGAAGATCCTGAGTCGACGGGCTACACCTTC
CSVEDPESTGYTF
>-|TRBV29-1|TRBJ1-2|-
TGCAGCGTGGATCCCCGCACTAACTATGGCTACACCTTC
CSVDPRTNYGYTF
>-|TRBV18|TRBJ1-5|-
TGTGCCAGCTCACCACGGGACGCCTACAATCAGCCCCAGCATTTT
CASSPRDAYNQPQHF
>-|TRBV19|TRBJ1-5|few
TGTGCCAGTAGTATCAGGGAGGATCAGCCCCAGCATTTT
CASSIREDQPQHF
>-|TRBV2|TRBJ2-3|-
TGTGCCAGCAGTGCCCCTTCGGGGTTTGCAACAGATACGCAGTATTTT
CASSAPSGFATDTQYF
>-|TRBV18|TRBJ1-5|few
TGTGCCAGCTCACCAGGAGACTACAATCAGCCCCAGCATTTT
CASSPGDYNQPQHF
>-|TRBV7-2|TRBJ2-4|once
TGTGCCAGCAGCTTAGCAAGTGGAGCCAAAAACATTCAGTACTTC
CASSLASGAKNIQYF
>-|TRBV20-1|TRBJ2-1|-
TGCAGTGCTCCACTTACGGGAGATTATACCTACAATGAGCAGTTCTTC
CSAPLTGDYTYNEQFF
>-|TRBV19|TRBJ2-5|-
TGTGCCAGTAAGGCGGAGGGGCCGAAAGAGACCCAGTACTTC
CASKAEGPKETQYF
>-|TRBV2|TRBJ1-1|-
TGTGCCTCCGCCCAGAACACTGAAGCTTTCTTT
CASAQNTEAFF
>TRBD2|TRBV5-1|TRBJ2-3|-
TGCGCCAGCAGCTTGGCCCTAGCGGGAGCTGGTGATACGCAGTATTTT
CASSLALAGAGDTQYF
>-|TRBV10-3|TRBJ1-1|-
TGTGCCATCAGTGAAGGGTCGAAAGGGCGCACTGAAGCTTTCTTT
CAISEGSKGRTEAFF
>-|TRBV29-1|TRBJ2-4|-
TGCAGCGTTGTGCCTTACGGAGAGCTAGCCAAAAACATTCAGTACTTC
CSVVPYGELAKNIQYF
>TRBD2|TRBV29-1|TRBJ2-3|-
TGCAGCGTTGTGGCTAGCGGAAACACAGATACGCAGTATTTT
CSVVASGNTDTQYF
>TRBD2|TRBV19|TRBJ2-2|-
TGTGCCAGTAGCGAAGGGGGACTAGCGTCCACCGGGGAGCTGTTTTTT
CASSEGGLASTGELFF
>-|TRBV20-1|TRBJ2-3|-
TGCAGTGCAATCATGAGCGATACGCAGTATTTT
CSAIMSDTQYF
>-|TRBV27|TRBJ2-3|-
TGTGCCAGCAGTCCGCGCACAGGACGTACAGATACGCAGTATTTT
CASSPRTGRTDTQYF
>TRBD1|TRBV6-5|TRBJ2-7|-
TGTGCCAGCAGTTACCGGACAGGGCGCTACGAGCAGTACTTC
CASSYRTGRYEQYF
>TRBD1|TRBV12-3/TRBV12-4|TRBJ2-7|-
TGTGCCAGCAGTCCCCGAAGAGACAGGGGGAGCAACGAGCAGTACTTC
CASSPRRDRGSNEQYF
>TRBD1|TRBV5-1|TRBJ2-7|-
TGCGCCAGCAGCTTGGATTCCGGGACAGGGTCCTACGAGCAGTACTTC
CASSLDSGTGSYEQYF
>-|TRBV29-1|TRBJ2-1|few
TGCAGCGTTGATAAGGGATACGATGAGCAGTTCTTC
CSVDKGYDEQFF